These 9 T cell receptor beta chains came from one sample sequenced in a study of shared clonotypes between healthy human individuals (TCRdb year 2020). CD8 naive samples were obtained by positive selection for CCR7 among CD45RO-negative cells, yielding a CD45RA+CCR7+ population from which TemRA cells were excluded. The receptor library was made with the immunoSEQ multiplex PCR assay. TCRdb obtained this table from immuneACCESS and retained in-frame rearrangements with V and J assigned. These tables miss some clones; where compared with another copy, unresolved V genes account for less than half of the shortfall, and the remainder is unexplained. This sample holds 1.5 million to 2.5 million clones; roughly 94% were observed only once. The ten most abundant clones make up around 1.2% of the sample. Sequenced material: naive CD8+ T cells sorted from blood. The sample's cell subset or site label, in plain terms: CD45RA+CCR7+. The receptors derive from a man younger than 35 in good health.

This chain connects TRBV4-1 to TRBJ2-7, with TRBD1 matching 8 bases. Germline V gives CDR1 MGHRA, CDR2 YSYEKL. The junction had 9 bases not matched to a gene; V was cut back by 3 bases and J by 2 bases. The CDR3 covers 16 residues. CDR3: CASSHDWTGKTYEQYF. CDR3 nucleotide sequence: TGCGCCAGCAGCCATGATTGGACAGGGAAAACCTACGAGCAGTACTTC.

About this clone itself: This CDR3 is also generated by other DNA sequences in the sample. The rearrangement joins TRBV5-6 to TRBJ2-1; maybe TRBD2 (6 bases). Between the trimmed V and J ends, which lost 0 bases and 2 bases, there was a span of 9 bases. The CDR3 is made up of 15 amino acids. Germline V CDR1 and CDR2: SGHDT, YYEEEE. CDR3 sequence (DNA): TGTGCCAGCAGCTTGGGGTCGGGAGCCTACAATGAGCAGTTCTTC. As protein: CASSLGSGAYNEQFF.

V and J are TRBV6-6 and TRBJ2-5; D not resolved. Germline V gene sequence: CDR1 MNHNY, CDR2 SVGAGI (reference sequence). Trimming pared 0 bases from V and 0 bases from J, leaving 11 bases between. The CDR3 has 16 amino acids. The DNA of the CDR3 is TGTGCCAGCAGTTACTCTATTGGATCCAACCAAGAGACCCAGTACTTC. It specifies CASSYSIGSNQETQYF.

The chain joins TRBV7-9 to TRBJ2-7, with a possible D match to TRBD2 (6 bases). The CDR3 covers 13 residues. Germline V gene data show CDR1 as SEHNR and CDR2 as FQNEAQ (reference sequence). V lost 1 base and J 5 bases, leaving 9 bases between the germline ends. CDR3 sequence reads: CASSLDGSNEQYF. CDR3 in DNA: TGTGCCAGCAGCTTAGACGGGAGCAACGAGCAGTACTTC.

The V and J genes are TRBV4-1 and TRBJ1-1; no clear D gene. The length of the CDR3 is 14 residues. Trimming shortened V by 0 bases and J by 3 bases, and 8 bases separated the two germline ends. Per germline, CDR1 MGHRA and CDR2 YSYEKL. In nucleotides, the CDR3 is TGCGCCAGCAGCCAAGATCTCACCGACACTGAAGCTTTCTTT. Its protein is CASSQDLTDTEAFF.

The V call is TRBV5-4, the J call TRBJ2-3; TRBD2 matches 7 bases. The CDR3 contains 15 residues. Per the germline V gene, CDR1 is SGHNT and CDR2 is YYREEE (reference sequence). V lost 0 bases and J lost 6; bases outside the gene matches: 7. In nucleotides, the CDR3 is TGTGCCAGCAGCTTGGCCCCGGGGAGGGAGGATACGCAGTATTTT. This encodes CASSLAPGREDTQYF.

Turning to this clone: At the DNA level, this CDR3 is encoded by other sequences in the same sample as well. V is TRBV9 and J is TRBJ2-7, with D hard to call. Trimming left V 0 bases short and J 0 bases short, with 7 bases between. The CDR3 runs to 14 residues. From germline, CDR1 is SGDLS and CDR2 YYNGEE. CDR3 region: CASSVVDGSYEQYF. The DNA for the CDR3 is TGTGCCAGCAGCGTAGTCGACGGCTCCTACGAGCAGTACTTC.

The chain employs TRBV15 and TRBJ2-7; TRBD1 matches at 7 bases. The germline V gene has CDR1 LNHNV and CDR2 YYDKDF (reference sequence). There are 18 residues in the CDR3. The V gene end was trimmed by 4 bases and the J gene end by 2 bases; junction bases not matched to a gene: 17. CDR3 amino acids: CATSKAEYPGTVAYEQYF. The DNA of the CDR3 is TGTGCCACCAGCAAAGCGGAATATCCAGGGACAGTCGCCTACGAGCAGTACTTC.

V gene TRBV4-3 combines with J gene TRBJ2-1; 7 bases line up with TRBD2. Germline CDR1 LGHNA, CDR2 YSLEER. The CDR3 loop spans 18 amino acids. V shed 0 bases and J 4 bases; nucleotides not matched to a gene: 12. The CDR3 DNA is TGCGCCAGCAGCCAAGATTTCAGCGGGGCTGTGTGGTACAATGAGCAGTTCTTC. As protein: CASSQDFSGAVWYNEQFF.